This entry lists 2 T cell receptor beta chains sequenced from one sample in a study of early T cells in non-severe SARS-CoV-2 infection (dated by TCRdb to the early 2020s). Library preparation employed 5' RACE. The sequencer was a NextSeq 500. TCRdb reprocessing: public reads trimmed at Q25 with fastp, clones called with MiXCR, in-frame beta chains kept. Rows with a matching CDR3 protein are joined into one entry that keeps the most common DNA and genes. A total of fewer than 40,000 distinct CDR3 sequences appear in this sample, 5.4% of them only once. The ten largest clones add up to over 20% of the sample. The sample comprised whole blood. The receptor set was obtained from an adult who was a healthcare worker with PCR-confirmed SARS-CoV-2 infection or an uninfected control (not recorded which).

This clonotype appeared many times. This chain connects TRBV5-5 to TRBJ2-7; no clear D gene. Looked up from germline, CDR1 is SGHKS and CDR2 is YYEKEE (reference sequence). The CDR3 length is 14 residues. V was trimmed by 0 bases and J by 3 bases, leaving 10 bases between them. Written as DNA, the CDR3 is TGTGCCAGCAGCTTGGGACCAACCAACTACGAGCAGTACTTC. Protein product: CASSLGPTNYEQYF.

This clonotype was detected ten times or more. The chain links TRBV10-3 to TRBJ1-1, with D uncertain. This CDR3 has 16 residues. CDR1 and CDR2 (germline): ENHRY, SYGVKD. V was trimmed by 0 bases and J by 0 bases, leaving 11 bases between them. CDR3 DNA: TGTGCCATCAGTGAGTCGAGGACGGCCATGAACACTGAAGCTTTCTTT. Translating it yields CAISESRTAMNTEAFF.